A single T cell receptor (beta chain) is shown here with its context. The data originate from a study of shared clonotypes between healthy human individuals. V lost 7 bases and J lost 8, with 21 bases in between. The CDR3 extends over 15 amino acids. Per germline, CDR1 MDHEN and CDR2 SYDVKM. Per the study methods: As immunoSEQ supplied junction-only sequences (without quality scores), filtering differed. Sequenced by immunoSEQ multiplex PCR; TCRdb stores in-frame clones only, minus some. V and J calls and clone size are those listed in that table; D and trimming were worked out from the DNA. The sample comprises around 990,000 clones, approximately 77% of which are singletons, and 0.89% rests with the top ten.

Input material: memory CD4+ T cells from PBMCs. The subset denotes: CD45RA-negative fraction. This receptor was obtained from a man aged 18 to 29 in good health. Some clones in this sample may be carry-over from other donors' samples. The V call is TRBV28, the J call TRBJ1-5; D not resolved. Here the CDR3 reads CASTPVSAGGKPQHF. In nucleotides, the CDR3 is TGTGCCAGCACCCCAGTCTCGGCAGGAGGTAAGCCCCAGCATTTT. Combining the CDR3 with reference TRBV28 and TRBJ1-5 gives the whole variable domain DVKVTQSSRYLVKRTGEKVFLECVQDMDHENMFWYRQDPGLGLRLIYFSYDVKMKEKGDIPEGYSVSREKKERFSLILESASTNQTSMYLCASTPVSAGGKPQHFGDGTRLSIL.